The 3 T cell receptor beta chains presented below share a single source sample, sequenced in a study of blood T cell repertoires in COVID-19. The table came from immunoSEQ multiplex PCR; TCRdb's copy has only in-frame clones and leaves some out. The table shows under 90,000 clones, with around 80% occurring only once. Sequenced: peripheral blood. The source is a woman of 80 years or more with active or convalescent COVID-19.

V is TRBV7-6 and J is TRBJ2-7; 7 positions agree with TRBD2. Germline V lookup: CDR1 SGHVS, CDR2 FNYEAQ. The length of the CDR3 is 14 residues. V lost 4 bases, J lost 6 bases, and 9 bases stayed unmatched. CDR3: CASSSGGSGTEQYF. The DNA of the CDR3 is TGTGCCAGCAGCTCCGGGGGGAGTGGGACCGAGCAGTACTTC.

The CDR3 DNA sequence: TGTGCCAGCAGCTGGTACCCCGGGTCCCCCAGTGTGCAGTACTTC. Protein sequence: CASSWYPGSPSVQYF. The V call is TRBV3-1 (or the pseudogene TRBV3-2), the J call TRBJ2-7; D is uncertain. Germline loops: CDR1 LGHDT, CDR2 YNNKEL (reference sequence). The ends were cut back, 5 bases at V and 9 bases at J, with 23 bases in the middle. The CDR3 consists of 15 residues.

This sequence joins TRBV18 and TRBJ2-6, with 11 bases identical to TRBD1. CDR1 is KGHSH, CDR2 LQKENI, per germline. V lost 2 bases and J lost 2; bases outside the gene matches: 8. This CDR3 is 19 amino acids long. This CDR3 reads CASSPVPGQGVPGANVLTF. CDR3 sequence (DNA): TGTGCCAGCTCACCAGTTCCGGGACAGGGGGTTCCTGGGGCCAACGTCCTGACTTTC.